The 24 T cell receptor beta chains presented below share a single source sample, sequenced in a study of shared clonotypes between healthy human individuals. Clones were sequenced by immunoSEQ multiplex PCR, and TCRdb holds only the in-frame ones, with some missing. The repertoire holds roughly 100,000 clones, with roughly 70% as singletons. The sequencing sample was made of memory CD8+ T cells sorted from blood. Documented subset: CD45RO+ cells pooled with CCR7-negative TemRA cells. These receptor sequences come from a woman in her 30s in good health.

This clone was seen once. The gene calls are TRBV10-3 and TRBJ1-4; 7 nucleotides agree with TRBD1. Germline V lookup: CDR1 ENHRY, CDR2 SYGVKD. The CDR3 extends over 13 amino acids. V shed 4 bases and J 11 bases; nucleotides not matched to a gene: 7. The DNA of the CDR3 is TGTGCCATCAGTGGCAGGGACAGCCGGAAACTGTTTTTT. Translating it yields CAISGRDSRKLFF.

There are a few counts of this clone. The chain is built from TRBV30 and TRBJ2-2, with D perhaps given as TRBD1 or TRBD2 (5 bases each). This CDR3 has 15 residues. In germline, CDR1 is GTSNPN, CDR2 SVGIG (reference sequence). Trimming left V 0 bases short and J 1 base short, with 9 bases between. As DNA, the CDR3 is TGTGCCTGGAGTGTAGGGGACCGGAACACCGGGGAGCTGTTTTTT. Translated, it gives CAWSVGDRNTGELFF.

The chain has TRBV27 and TRBJ1-2; D gene ambiguous. V lost 5 bases, J lost 5 bases, and 15 bases lay in between. CDR1 is MNHEY and CDR2 is SMNVEV in the germline V gene (reference sequence). The CDR3 has 14 amino acids. The CDR3 DNA reads as TGTGCCAGCAGTCCGTCATCGGGTTGGTATGGCTACACCTTC. This codes for CASSPSSGWYGYTF.

This chain connects TRBV2 to TRBJ2-3; no firm D call. In germline, CDR1 is SNHLY, CDR2 FYNNEI. The V gene lost 8 bases and the J gene lost 2 bases, with 17 bases spanning the gap. CDR3 size: 15 residues. Here the CDR3 reads CASSRPGGITDTQYF. CDR3 DNA: TGTGCCAGCTCAAGGCCGGGCGGCATCACAGATACGCAGTATTTT.

This sequence joins TRBV11-2 and TRBJ2-1; D is uncertain. In germline, CDR1 is SGHAT, CDR2 FQNNGV. V lost 3 bases and J lost 6, with 6 bases in between. This CDR3 has 12 residues. The CDR3 is CASSFLANEQFF. The CDR3 DNA sequence: TGTGCCAGCAGCTTTTTAGCCAATGAGCAGTTCTTC.

Many counts were recorded for this clone. V and J are TRBV6-1 and TRBJ2-3, with 9 positions matching TRBD1. Germline assignment: CDR1 MNHNS and CDR2 SASEGT. The V gene end was trimmed by 5 bases and the J gene end by 6 bases; junction bases not matched to a gene: 9. This CDR3 is built from 15 residues. CDR3 nucleotides: TGTGCCAGCAGTCAGACCGGGACAGGGTCGGATACGCAGTATTTT. Its protein product is CASSQTGTGSDTQYF.

At least ten counts were recorded for this clone. The chain has TRBV11-2 and TRBJ1-2; TRBD1 matches 12 bases. Per germline, CDR1 SGHAT and CDR2 FQNNGV. This CDR3 is 17 amino acids long. With 3 bases clipped from V and 4 bases from J, the junction kept 9 bases outside the gene matches. In nucleotides, the CDR3 is TGTGCCAGCAGCTTTAGCGGGACAGGGGGCGCCGTCTATGGCTACACCTTC. Its protein is CASSFSGTGGAVYGYTF.

This chain links TRBV27 with TRBJ2-1, with 10 bases that match TRBD2. The CDR3 is 16 residues long. V lost 4 bases and J lost 7; bases outside the gene matches: 10. Germline V lookup: CDR1 MNHEY, CDR2 SMNVEV (reference sequence). This chain's CDR3 is CASSWGSGRAGNEQFF. DNA for the CDR3: TGTGCCAGCAGTTGGGGGAGCGGGAGGGCCGGAAATGAGCAGTTCTTC.

This chain uses TRBV10-3 with TRBJ2-3; 8 bases match TRBD2. This CDR3 has 14 amino acids. Trimming removed 10 bases from V and 3 bases from J; junction bases left unmatched: 9. In germline, CDR1 is ENHRY, CDR2 SYGVKD. The CDR3 nucleotides are TGTGCCACTCGCCTGGGACTAGTGACAGATACGCAGTATTTT. Amino acid sequence: CATRLGLVTDTQYF.

The rearrangement uses TRBV2 and TRBJ2-1, with unresolved D. With 5 bases removed from V and 6 bases from J, the gap between germline ends came to 11 bases. Germline V gene lookup returns CDR1 SNHLY and CDR2 FYNNEI. The CDR3 is 13 residues long. The DNA of the CDR3 is TGTGCCAGCAGTAAGACCAGCGCCAATGAGCAGTTCTTC. It is translated as CASSKTSANEQFF.

This clone has only one observation. V gene TRBV6-6 combines with J gene TRBJ2-5; 10 nucleotides agree with TRBD2. This CDR3 has 16 residues. Germline-derived CDR1 and CDR2 are MNHNY and SVGAGI (reference sequence). V shed 8 bases, J shed 1 base, and the junction held 10 bases outside the gene matches. The CDR3 DNA follows: TGTGCCAGCGAGAGTAGCGGGAGGCCCAGCCAAGAGACCCAGTACTTC. This codes for CASESSGRPSQETQYF.

To note about this clone: The sample carries other DNA sequences with the same CDR3. CDR3 in amino acids: CASSLAGEDYEQYF. The CDR3 nucleotides are TGTGCCAGCAGTTTAGCGGGAGAGGATTACGAGCAGTACTTC. This chain joins TRBV27 and TRBJ2-7; TRBD2 aligns across 7 bases. The CDR3 is 14 amino acids. Germline assignment: CDR1 MNHEY and CDR2 SMNVEV (reference sequence). The V and J ends lost 2 bases and 4 bases, in that order; junction bases with no gene match: 5.

V and J are TRBV9 and TRBJ1-1, with D hard to call. V was pared by 0 bases and J by 0 bases, with 6 bases between. From germline, CDR1 is SGDLS and CDR2 YYNGEE. This CDR3 is built from 14 residues. The CDR3 protein is CASSVGYMNTEAFF. The CDR3 bases are TGTGCCAGCAGCGTAGGGTACATGAACACTGAAGCTTTCTTT.

This chain uses TRBV6-5 with TRBJ2-7; 7 positions agree with TRBD1. Looked up from germline, CDR1 is MNHEY and CDR2 is SVGAGI. J was trimmed by 0 bases and V by 2 bases; bases with no gene match: 4. CDR3 length: 15 amino acids. The CDR3 loop reads CASSYGTDNSYEQYF. DNA for the CDR3: TGTGCCAGCAGTTACGGGACAGACAACTCCTACGAGCAGTACTTC.

The sample holds a few counts of this clone. The V and J genes are TRBV11-2 and TRBJ2-7, with TRBD2 as a possible D gene (5 bases). Looked up from germline, CDR1 is SGHAT and CDR2 is FQNNGV. The CDR3 contains 15 residues. Trimming cost V 1 base and J 2 bases, with 12 bases left between them. The CDR3 sequence is CASSLAASGAYEQYF. In nucleotides, the CDR3 is TGTGCCAGCAGCTTAGCTGCCAGCGGCGCCTACGAGCAGTACTTC.

The rearrangement joins TRBV6-1 to TRBJ2-7; D gene uncertain. The CDR3 sequence is 14 residues long. V lost 5 bases, J lost 2 bases, and 13 bases lay in between. Germline lookup yields CDR1 MNHNS and CDR2 SASEGT. CDR3 bases: TGTGCCAGCAGTCACGCTGGTTCGGCCTACGAGCAGTACTTC. Residues: CASSHAGSAYEQYF.

The chain recombines TRBV11-2 with TRBJ2-7, with D possibly called TRBD1 or TRBD2 (6 bases each). The CDR3 runs to 17 residues. Germline loops: CDR1 SGHAT, CDR2 FQNNGV. The V and J ends lost 5 bases and 1 base respectively, with 21 bases between them. CDR3 bases: TGTGCCAGCAGCCCTCTTCGGGGTGGGGGGACATCCTACGAGCAGTACTTC. This codes for CASSPLRGGGTSYEQYF.

This chain links TRBV10-2 with TRBJ2-7, with TRBD2 matching over 8 bases. The CDR3 runs 15 residues. Germline V gene sequence: CDR1 WSHSY, CDR2 SAAADI. Trimming cost V 7 bases and J 4 bases; bases outside gene matches: 12. In DNA form, the CDR3 reads TGCGCCAGCAAGGATGGAGCGGGAGTGATGTACGAGCAGTACTTC. Protein product: CASKDGAGVMYEQYF.

CDR3 sequence reads: CASSLVGHVQETQYF. The CDR3 DNA reads TGCGCCAGCAGCTTGGTGGGGCACGTACAAGAGACCCAGTACTTC. The gene calls are TRBV5-1 and TRBJ2-5; D might be TRBD1 (5 bases). Trimming stripped 0 bases from V and 2 bases from J, with 11 bases between. Germline V gives CDR1 SGHRS, CDR2 YFSETQ. The CDR3 loop spans 15 amino acids.

Concerning this clone itself: Other nucleotide sequences in the sample specify the same CDR3. The chain is built from TRBV6-1 and TRBJ2-7; the match to TRBD1 covers 8 bases. This CDR3 region has 14 residues. V gave up 4 bases and J gave up 1 base; unmatched junction bases: 3. Germline V lookup: CDR1 MNHNS, CDR2 SASEGT. The chain's CDR3 is CASSVQGASYEQYF. CDR3 DNA: TGTGCCAGCAGTGTTCAGGGGGCTTCCTACGAGCAGTACTTC.

The sample holds a few counts of this clone. The chain combines TRBV7-9 with TRBJ2-5; TRBD1 matches 9 bases. V shed 2 bases, J shed 4 bases, and the junction held 5 bases outside the gene matches. Germline lookup yields CDR1 SEHNR and CDR2 FQNEAQ (reference sequence). The CDR3 loop spans 15 amino acids. CDR3 region: CASSLQTGGRETQYF. In nucleotides, the CDR3 is TGTGCCAGCAGCTTACAGACAGGGGGACGAGAGACCCAGTACTTC.

The chain has TRBV7-9 and TRBJ2-7; the D call may be TRBD1 or TRBD2 (5 bases each). V lost 4 bases to trimming and J lost 1 base, with 8 bases between them. CDR3 length equals 13 residues. Germline V gene sequence: CDR1 SEHNR, CDR2 FQNEAQ (reference sequence). CDR3 sequence (DNA): TGTGCCAGCAGCTCCGGGGCTTCCTACGAGCAGTACTTC. This sequence encodes CASSSGASYEQYF.

This clone was observed once. The CDR3 nucleotides read TGTGCCATCAGTGAGATGTCGGCGAGCCTCCCCAATGAGCAGTTCTTC. Amino acid sequence: CAISEMSASLPNEQFF. This rearrangement joins TRBV10-3 to TRBJ2-1; D call uncertain. The CDR3 is 16 amino acids. CDR1 and CDR2 (germline): ENHRY, SYGVKD. V gave up 2 bases and J gave up 6 bases, with 17 bases separating them.

This CDR3 reads CASQQSYQRESSYEQYF. For the CDR3, the DNA is TGTGCCAGCCAACAGAGCTATCAGCGGGAGAGCTCCTACGAGCAGTACTTC. This sequence joins TRBV28 and TRBJ2-7; 8 nucleotides line up with TRBD2. The trim removed 8 bases at V and 0 bases at J, leaving 15 bases unmatched. Germline CDR1 reads MDHEN; CDR2 reads SYDVKM. The CDR3 contains 17 residues. Full variable domain (missing parts from reference TRBV28 and TRBJ2-7): DVKVTQSSRYLVKRTGEKVFLECVQDMDHENMFWYRQDPGLGLRLIYFSYDVKMKEKGDIPEGYSVSREKKERFSLILESASTNQTSMYLCASQQSYQRESSYEQYFGPGTRLTVT.